This note documents a single TCR beta chain sequence. TCRdb reprocessed the 5' RACE reads with MiXCR, giving one entry per CDR3 protein. Counted here are 500,000 or so distinct CDR3 sequences, about 20% occurring once; the ten biggest clones make up under 0.95%. The entry originates in a study of identical twins. Germline V gene data show CDR1 as SGHTA and CDR2 as FQGNSA. Trimming left V 1 base short and J 4 bases short, with 8 bases between. The CDR3 has 14 amino acids. The same sample was also used in a study of T cells expressing NK-cell markers. That source reports: Seven donors tested HCMV-seropositive and one tested seronegative among the eight sequenced.

V usage is TRBV7-2 and J usage is TRBJ1-3, with a tentative D call TRBD1 (5 bases). The origin of this receptor is a woman aged 18-29 years in good health. Input material: CD4+ T cells sorted from blood. The CDR3 spells CASSLGPGGNTIYF. As DNA, the CDR3 is TGTGCCAGCAGCTTAGGCCCAGGGGGAAACACCATATATTTT.